These 13 T cell receptor beta chains were sequenced from one sample in a study of shared clonotypes between healthy human individuals. Positively selected for CCR7, the CD45RO-negative cells used as naive CD8 cells excluded terminally differentiated effector memory CD45RA+ cells. Only in-frame clones appear in the TCRdb table, and some are missing; sequencing was by immunoSEQ multiplex PCR. The sample has fewer than 850,000 clones; around 96% are singletons. The sequenced material came from naive CD8+ T cells sorted from blood. These receptors were collected from a man in his thirties or forties in good health.

Here the CDR3 reads CASSPITSSNEQFF. DNA of the CDR3: TGTGCCAGCAGTCCAATCACTAGTAGCAATGAGCAGTTCTTC. The chain couples TRBV28 to TRBJ2-1; maybe TRBD2 (5 bases). The CDR3 has 14 residues. From germline, CDR1 is MDHEN and CDR2 SYDVKM. Trimming cost V 5 bases and J 6 bases, with 14 bases left between them. Full variable domain (outside the CDR3, taken from reference TRBV28 and TRBJ2-1): DVKVTQSSRYLVKRTGEKVFLECVQDMDHENMFWYRQDPGLGLRLIYFSYDVKMKEKGDIPEGYSVSREKKERFSLILESASTNQTSMYLCASSPITSSNEQFFGPGTRLTVL.

This chain uses TRBV18 with TRBJ2-2, with TRBD1 identical over 8 bases. CDR1 is KGHSH, CDR2 LQKENI, per germline. The V and J ends lost 0 bases and 6 bases, in that order; junction bases with no gene match: 6. CDR3 length equals 16 residues. CDR3 bases: TGTGCCAGCTCACCACCGTCCGGACAGGGTCCCGGGGAGCTGTTTTTT. Translated, it gives CASSPPSGQGPGELFF. Full variable domain (outside the CDR3, taken from reference TRBV18 and TRBJ2-2): NAGVMQNPRHLVRRRGQEARLRCSPMKGHSHVYWYRQLPEEGLKFMVYLQKENIIDESGMPKERFSAEFPKEGPSILRIQQVVRGDSAAYFCASSPPSGQGPGELFFGEGSRLTVL.

V gene TRBV15 combines with J gene TRBJ2-1; 8 bases line up with TRBD2. The trim removed 4 bases at V and 2 bases at J, leaving 4 bases unmatched. This CDR3 contains 15 residues. Germline V gives CDR1 LNHNV, CDR2 YYDKDF (reference sequence). The CDR3 protein is CATSINGRAYNEQFF. In nucleotides, the CDR3 is TGTGCCACCAGCATAAACGGGAGGGCCTACAATGAGCAGTTCTTC.

The J gene is TRBJ2-1, the V gene TRBV5-1, with a weak D call TRBD2 (5 bases). CDR1 SGHRS and CDR2 YFSETQ come from the germline V gene. V lost 0 bases and J lost 2, with 15 bases in between. The CDR3 runs 17 residues. CDR3 in DNA: TGCGCCAGCAGCTTGGTTATCACACCGACTACCTACAATGAGCAGTTCTTC. Residues: CASSLVITPTTYNEQFF.

A word on this clone: The junction does not match germline at one end; this may be a read error. The J gene is TRBJ2-5, the V gene TRBV7-8; D remains unclear. The CDR3 runs 15 residues. From germline, CDR1 is SGHVS and CDR2 FQNEAQ. CDR3: CASSLVRTTQEPQYF. CDR3 DNA sequence: TGTGCCAGCAGCTTAGTGAGGACCACTCAAGAGCCCCAGTACTTC.

This chain connects TRBV28 to TRBJ1-2; D unresolved. The CDR3 runs 13 residues. Trimming took off 7 bases at V and 0 bases at J, with 9 bases between the two ends. Germline V gene lookup returns CDR1 MDHEN and CDR2 SYDVKM. CDR3 residues: CASTRASNYGYTF. The DNA of the CDR3 is TGTGCCAGCACCCGGGCCTCTAACTATGGCTACACCTTC.

As regards this clone: Other DNA sequences in this specimen translate into the identical CDR3. In nucleotides, the CDR3 is TGTGCCAGCAGCTTAACAGATAGCAATCAGCCCCAGCATTTT. It is translated as CASSLTDSNQPQHF. This sequence joins TRBV7-9 and TRBJ1-5, with D uncertain. Trimming stripped 2 bases from V and 0 bases from J, with 5 bases between. The CDR3 sequence is 14 residues long. The germline gives CDR1 SEHNR, CDR2 FQNEAQ (reference sequence).

The rearrangement joins TRBV27 to TRBJ2-7; D possibly matches TRBD1 or TRBD2 (5 bases each). The germline CDR1 and CDR2 sequences are MNHEY and SMNVEV (reference sequence). V lost 3 bases and J lost 6, with 15 bases in between. The CDR3 has 14 amino acids. The CDR3 coding sequence is TGTGCCAGCAGTTTCACCACTTCAGGGAGCGAGCAGTACTTC. As protein: CASSFTTSGSEQYF.

The rearrangement joins TRBV10-2 to TRBJ2-7, with 12 positions matching TRBD1. Germline CDR1 WSHSY, CDR2 SAAADI. The CDR3 extends over 15 amino acids. V was clipped by 6 bases and J by 4 bases; unmatched bases: 7. The CDR3 sequence is CASRTGTGGWYEQYF. CDR3 bases: TGCGCCAGCAGGACCGGGACAGGGGGCTGGTACGAGCAGTACTTC.

This sequence joins TRBV2 and TRBJ2-7; 8 bases map to TRBD1. The trim removed 10 bases at V and 4 bases at J, leaving 9 bases unmatched. This CDR3 has 13 amino acids. Germline lookup yields CDR1 SNHLY and CDR2 FYNNEI. This CDR3 is CANSDRAPYEQYF. Written as DNA, the CDR3 is TGTGCCAACTCGGACAGGGCCCCATACGAGCAGTACTTC.

The chain couples TRBV2 to TRBJ2-7, with TRBD2 matching over 10 bases. The V and J ends lost 3 bases and 3 bases, in that order; junction bases with no gene match: 5. Germline V gene lookup returns CDR1 SNHLY and CDR2 FYNNEI. There are 15 residues in the CDR3. Here the CDR3 reads CASSEELAGFYEQYF. For the CDR3, the DNA is TGTGCCAGCAGTGAGGAACTAGCGGGATTCTACGAGCAGTACTTC.

The count of this clone is one. The sample has other DNA sequences that encode this CDR3 too. This chain connects TRBV7-9 to TRBJ2-1; 7 bases are shared with TRBD2. CDR1 is SEHNR and CDR2 is FQNEAQ in the germline V gene (reference sequence). V lost 3 bases, J lost 2 bases, and 1 base stayed unmatched. The CDR3 has 14 residues. The chain's CDR3 is CASSLAGAYNEQFF. DNA of the CDR3: TGTGCCAGCAGCTTGGCGGGAGCCTACAATGAGCAGTTCTTC.

The V call is TRBV28, the J call TRBJ2-7, with TRBD2 identical over 14 bases. V lost 2 bases and J lost 1; bases outside the gene matches: 7. Germline CDR1 is MDHEN and CDR2 is SYDVKM. This CDR3 is 18 amino acids long. The CDR3, as DNA: TGTGCCAGCAGTTTACCTGGGACTAGCGGGAGAGCTTCCTACGAGCAGTACTTC. It translates to CASSLPGTSGRASYEQYF.